This section outlines one T cell receptor (beta chain) sequence together with its context. These data originate in a study of blood T cell repertoires in COVID-19. The method was immunoSEQ multiplex PCR; TCRdb's version includes in-frame clones alone and lacks a portion of them. Of around 200,000 clones listed, approximately 81% are singletons. This CDR3 is built from 14 residues. Unmatched junction bases numbered 4, after V lost 5 bases and J lost 1 base. CDR1 is SQVTM, CDR2 ANQGSEA, per germline. Input material: PBMCs or T cells enriched from blood (not recorded which). This receptor was taken from a man in his forties who had recovered from COVID-19. The chain employs TRBV29-1 and TRBJ1-5; 8 bases agree with TRBD1. Here the CDR3 DNA reads TGCAGCGTTCGGACAGGGACAAGCAATCAGCCCCAGCATTTT. It codes for CSVRTGTSNQPQHF.